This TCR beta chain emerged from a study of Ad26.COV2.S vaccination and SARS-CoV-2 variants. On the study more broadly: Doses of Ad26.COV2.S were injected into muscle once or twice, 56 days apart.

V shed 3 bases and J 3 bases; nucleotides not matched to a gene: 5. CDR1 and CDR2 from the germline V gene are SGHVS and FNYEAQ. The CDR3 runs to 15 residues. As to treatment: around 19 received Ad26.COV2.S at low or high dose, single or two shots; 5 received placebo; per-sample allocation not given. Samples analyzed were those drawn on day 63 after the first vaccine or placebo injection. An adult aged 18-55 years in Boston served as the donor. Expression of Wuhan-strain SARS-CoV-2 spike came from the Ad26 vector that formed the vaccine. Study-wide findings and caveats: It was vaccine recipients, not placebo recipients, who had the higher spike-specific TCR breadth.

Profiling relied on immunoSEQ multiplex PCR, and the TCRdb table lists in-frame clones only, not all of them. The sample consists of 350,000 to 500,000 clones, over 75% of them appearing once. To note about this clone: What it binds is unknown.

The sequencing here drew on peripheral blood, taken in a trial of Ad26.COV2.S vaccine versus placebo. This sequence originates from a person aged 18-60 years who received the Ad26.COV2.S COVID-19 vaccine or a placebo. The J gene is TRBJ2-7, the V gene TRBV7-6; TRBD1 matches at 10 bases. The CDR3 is CASSFGDRGSYEQYF. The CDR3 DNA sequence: TGTGCCAGCAGCTTCGGGGACAGGGGAAGCTACGAGCAGTACTTC.